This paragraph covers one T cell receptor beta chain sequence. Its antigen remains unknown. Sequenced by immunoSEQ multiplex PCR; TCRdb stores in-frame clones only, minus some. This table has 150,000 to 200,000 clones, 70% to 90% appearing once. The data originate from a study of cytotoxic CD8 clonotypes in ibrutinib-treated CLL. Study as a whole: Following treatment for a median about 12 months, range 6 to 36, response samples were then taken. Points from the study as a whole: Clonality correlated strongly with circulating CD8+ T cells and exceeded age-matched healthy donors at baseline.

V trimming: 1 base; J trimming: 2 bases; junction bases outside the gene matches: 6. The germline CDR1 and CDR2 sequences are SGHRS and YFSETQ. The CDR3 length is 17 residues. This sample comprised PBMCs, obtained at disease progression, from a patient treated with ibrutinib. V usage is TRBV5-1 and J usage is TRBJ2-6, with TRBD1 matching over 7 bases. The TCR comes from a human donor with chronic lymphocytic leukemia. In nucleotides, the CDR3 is TGCGCCAGCAGCTTGAGGGGGCAGACGACTGGGGCCAACGTCCTGACTTTC. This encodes CASSLRGQTTGANVLTF.